The 9 T cell receptor beta chains below all came from one sample that was sequenced in a study of blood T cell repertoires in COVID-19. Libraries were prepared by immunoSEQ multiplex PCR; TCRdb keeps only in-frame clonotypes and omits some of them. The sample lists some 180,000 clones, around 84% occurring once. The sample taken for sequencing was peripheral blood. The receptors derive from a woman aged 80 or older with COVID-19, enrolled during active disease.

As for this clone: The junction and the germline gene differ at one end; a read error may be behind it. The chain is built from TRBV2 and TRBJ2-5; D perhaps matches TRBD1 (5 bases). This CDR3 has 13 residues. From germline, CDR1 is SNHLY and CDR2 FYNNEI. The CDR3 DNA is TGTGCCAGCAGTGATCACGAACAGGCCCCGGCTCACTTC. Translated, it gives CASSDHEQAPAHF.

This clone was seen only a few times. The genes are TRBV13 and TRBJ1-2; the D is unclear. The germline V and J ends were trimmed by 4 bases and 4 bases, with 13 bases remaining between them. Germline CDR1 and CDR2: PRHDT and FYEKMQ (reference sequence). The CDR3 has 14 residues. The CDR3 sequence: CASSSRVDLYGYTF. The CDR3, as DNA: TGTGCCAGCAGCTCGAGGGTGGATCTCTATGGCTACACCTTC.

This clone was detected only once. In nucleotides, the CDR3 is TGTGCCAGCAGCGCCTCAGGGTTGGCCAAAAACATTCAGTACTTC. Its translation: CASSASGLAKNIQYF. The chain combines TRBV6-6 with TRBJ2-4, with D perhaps TRBD1 (5 bases). Trimming left V 6 bases short and J 1 base short, with 13 bases between. Germline CDR1 MNHNY, CDR2 SVGAGI (reference sequence). CDR3 length equals 15 residues.

This chain uses TRBV19 with TRBJ2-7; 9 bases match TRBD2. With V trimmed by 7 bases and J by 5 bases, 6 bases remained unmatched. Germline V gene lookup returns CDR1 LNHDA and CDR2 SQIVND (reference sequence). CDR3 size: 13 residues. The CDR3 DNA reads TGTGCCAGTAATTGGCGGGAGGGCGACGAGCAGTACTTC. Protein: CASNWREGDEQYF.

The DNA for the CDR3 is TGTGCCAGCAGCGCCCAGGGGGATGGGAGCTATGGCTACACCTTC. This gives the protein CASSAQGDGSYGYTF. The rearrangement joins TRBV7-2 to TRBJ1-2, with TRBD1 matching over 7 bases. With 5 bases clipped from V and 4 bases from J, the junction kept 10 bases outside the gene matches. CDR1 and CDR2 (germline): SGHTA, FQGNSA. This CDR3 region has 15 residues.

The chain couples TRBV7-9 to TRBJ1-2; 11 bases fit TRBD1. V dropped 5 bases and J dropped 8; count of bases not matched to a gene: 4. CDR3 length equals 13 residues. Per the germline V gene, CDR1 is SEHNR and CDR2 is FQNEAQ (reference sequence). Here the CDR3 reads CASSGQGALGYTF. As DNA, the CDR3 is TGTGCCAGCAGCGGACAGGGGGCATTGGGCTACACCTTC.

This clone was counted a few times. This sequence joins TRBV6-6 and TRBJ2-7; the match to TRBD1 covers 7 bases. V was clipped by 2 bases and J by 6 bases; unmatched bases: 13. The CDR3 consists of 16 residues. In germline, CDR1 is MNHNY, CDR2 SVGAGI (reference sequence). CDR3 DNA: TGTGCCAGCAGTTACGGGGCGAGACAGGGAAGCGGCGAGCAGTACTTC. Its translation: CASSYGARQGSGEQYF.

The rearrangement uses TRBV5-5 and TRBJ1-1; TRBD1 matches 9 bases. The germline V gene encodes CDR1 SGHKS and CDR2 YYEKEE (reference sequence). The V segment lost 0 bases and the J segment 1 base; nucleotides outside the gene matches: 1. The CDR3 is made up of 15 amino acids. The CDR3 nucleotides read TGTGCCAGCAGCTTGGGGGACAGGGAGAACACTGAAGCTTTCTTT. It encodes CASSLGDRENTEAFF.

The count of this clone is one. This rearrangement joins TRBV7-2 to TRBJ2-7, with 7 bases lining up with TRBD1. Germline V gene data show CDR1 as SGHTA and CDR2 as FQGNSA. Losses at the gene ends were 7 bases for V and 5 bases for J; bases not matched to a gene: 14. CDR3 length: 15 amino acids. In nucleotides, the CDR3 is TGTGCCAGCACCCCAGGGGGACGCCTAGCCAACGAGCAGTACTTC. Its translation: CASTPGGRLANEQYF.